A selection of T cell receptor beta chains follows, all from one sample in a study of blood T cell repertoires in COVID-19. Libraries were prepared by immunoSEQ multiplex PCR; TCRdb keeps only in-frame clonotypes and omits some of them. The table lists 150,000 to 200,000 clones, 88% of them singletons. The sequenced sample consisted of peripheral blood. The receptors here all came from a man in his sixties or seventies with active or convalescent COVID-19. Both conserved end residues are part of each CDR3. D genes are given only for firm matches. Only some rows state a clone size, as once, few, many or a class for expanded clones.

TRBD1	.	TRBV28	TRBJ2-3	CASSHPGQGARRAPDTQYF	TGTGCCAGCAGTCACCCGGGACAGGGGGCGCGAAGAGCCCCAGATACGCAGTATTTT
TRBD2	.	TRBV9	TRBJ2-1	CASSASGSQSYNEQFF	TGTGCCAGCAGCGCCAGCGGGAGTCAGTCCTACAATGAGCAGTTCTTC
.	.	TRBV2	TRBJ2-7	CASSSSSYEQYF	TGTGCCAGCAGCTCCTCCAGCTACGAGCAGTACTTC
TRBD1	.	TRBV29-1	TRBJ2-7	CSVRRTGGSYEQYF	TGCAGCGTGCGCCGGACAGGGGGCTCCTACGAGCAGTACTTC
TRBD1	.	TRBV6-2/TRBV6-3	TRBJ2-7	CASSYSGQSTYEQYF	TGTGCCAGCAGTTACTCGGGACAGAGCACCTACGAGCAGTACTTC
.	few	TRBV9	TRBJ1-2	CASSRTGNRGYTF	TGTGCCAGCAGCCGCACAGGGAATCGTGGCTACACCTTC
.	.	TRBV2	TRBJ1-6	CASSEDSSYSPLHF	TGTGCCAGCAGTGAGGACAGCTCTTATTCACCCCTCCACTTT
.	few	TRBV28	TRBJ1-1	CASSFIGSTEAFF	TGTGCCAGCAGTTTCATTGGTAGCACTGAAGCTTTCTTT
TRBD1	.	TRBV27	TRBJ1-5	CASSQGQGRISNQPQHF	TGTGCCAGCAGCCAGGGACAGGGAAGGATTAGCAATCAGCCCCAGCATTTT
TRBD1	.	TRBV28	TRBJ1-1	CASSPRTGNAEAFF	TGTGCCAGCAGTCCCCGGACAGGGAATGCCGAAGCTTTCTTT
.	.	TRBV28	TRBJ1-2	CAVDRNYGYTF	TGTGCTGTCGACAGAAACTATGGCTACACCTTC
TRBD1	.	TRBV18	TRBJ2-7	CASSPGTVGYEQYF	TGTGCCAGCTCACCAGGGACAGTCGGCTACGAGCAGTACTTC
.	.	TRBV11-3	TRBJ1-5	CASSLLSNQPQHF	TGTGCCAGCAGCTTACTTAGCAATCAGCCCCAGCATTTT
.	.	TRBV29-1	TRBJ2-3	CSVEMRSLTSPDTQYF	TGCAGCGTTGAAATGCGGTCTCTCACCTCTCCAGATACGCAGTATTTT
TRBD2	.	TRBV10-2	TRBJ2-3	CASSEMLAGVWDTQYF	TGCGCCAGCAGTGAGATGTTAGCGGGAGTTTGGGATACGCAGTATTTT
TRBD1	.	TRBV15	TRBJ2-1	CATSRVSGQGLYNEQFF	TGTGCCACCAGCAGAGTTTCTGGACAGGGGCTTTACAATGAGCAGTTCTTC
.	.	TRBV27	TRBJ1-6	CASSLSRQGIDSPLHF	TGTGCCAGCAGTTTATCGCGGCAGGGAATAGATTCACCCCTCCACTTT
.	.	TRBV4-3	TRBJ2-2	CASSQSLPGQAFHSGELFF	TGCGCCAGCAGCCAATCTCTCCCTGGGCAGGCATTTCATTCCGGGGAGCTGTTTTTT
.	.	TRBV23-1	TRBJ1-5	CASSQSRGCNQPQHF	TGCGCCAGCAGTCAATCGCGGGGATGTAATCAGCCCCAGCATTTT
.	.	TRBV28	TRBJ1-1	CASSLSDTEAFF	TGTGCCAGCAGTCTCTCGGACACTGAAGCTTTCTTT
TRBD2	.	TRBV29-1	TRBJ2-7	CSVLAGGHYEQYF	TGCAGCGTGTTAGCGGGAGGACACTACGAGCAGTACTTC
TRBD2	.	TRBV27	TRBJ2-1	CASSPGTSGRKINEQFF	TGTGCCAGCAGTCCGGGGACTAGCGGGAGGAAGATAAATGAGCAGTTCTTC
.	.	TRBV12-5	TRBJ1-5	CASGQGGNQPQHF	TGTGCTAGTGGCCAGGGTGGCAATCAGCCCCAGCATTTT
.	.	TRBV4-3	TRBJ2-3	CASSHDRFTDTQYF	TGCGCCAGCAGCCACGACAGATTCACAGATACGCAGTATTTT
.	.	TRBV10-1	TRBJ2-3	CASSETLGASTDTQYF	TGCGCCAGCAGTGAGACCTTAGGGGCTTCCACAGATACGCAGTATTTT
.	.	TRBV5-8	TRBJ1-1	CASSSLPARGTEAFF	TGTGCCAGCAGCTCCCTCCCGGCCCGAGGCACTGAAGCTTTCTTT
.	.	TRBV7-6	TRBJ2-1	CASSPRVLSGGGDEQFF	TGTGCCAGCAGCCCAAGGGTTCTTTCTGGGGGGGGCGATGAGCAGTTCTTC
.	.	TRBV7-2	TRBJ2-5	CASSEQKETQYF	TGTGCCAGCAGCGAACAGAAAGAGACCCAGTACTTC
.	.	TRBV18	TRBJ1-5	CASSPGRDQPQHF	TGTGCCAGCTCACCGGGCAGAGATCAGCCCCAGCATTTT
.	.	TRBV7-2	TRBJ1-2	CASSLSTGSHYGYTF	TGTGCCAGCAGCTTAAGTACAGGGTCCCACTATGGCTACACCTTC
.	.	TRBV28	TRBJ1-5	CASSSRTQGYSNQPQHF	TGTGCCAGCAGTTCACGGACCCAGGGTTATAGCAATCAGCCCCAGCATTTT